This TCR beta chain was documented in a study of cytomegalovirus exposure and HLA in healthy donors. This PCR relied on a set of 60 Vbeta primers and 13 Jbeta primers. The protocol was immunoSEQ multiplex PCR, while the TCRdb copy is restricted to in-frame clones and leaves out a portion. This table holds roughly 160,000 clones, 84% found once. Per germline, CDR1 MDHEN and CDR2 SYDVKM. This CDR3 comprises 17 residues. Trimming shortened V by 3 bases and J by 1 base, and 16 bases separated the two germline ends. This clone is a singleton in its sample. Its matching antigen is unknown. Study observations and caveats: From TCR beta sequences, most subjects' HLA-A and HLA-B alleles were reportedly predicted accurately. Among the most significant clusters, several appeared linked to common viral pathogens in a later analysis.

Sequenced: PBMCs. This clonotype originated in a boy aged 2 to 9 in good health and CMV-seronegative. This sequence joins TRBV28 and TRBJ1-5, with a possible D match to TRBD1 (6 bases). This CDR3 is CASSFRGGQLSNQPQHF. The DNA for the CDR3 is TGTGCCAGCAGTTTTCGGGGGGGGCAGTTGAGCAATCAGCCCCAGCATTTT.